These 27 T cell receptor beta chains were sequenced from one sample in a study of response to subunit inactivated influenza vaccine. MiXCR, applied by TCRdb to the RT-PCR reads, yields one record per CDR3 protein. The sample contains 750,000 to 850,000 distinct CDR3 sequences, approximately 18% of which appear only once. Here the sequenced sample was PBMCs from blood, taken around 5 days after vaccination. These receptors all come from a man aged 45-65 years who received an inactivated influenza vaccine.

The V gene is TRBV10-3, the J gene TRBJ2-3; 7 positions match TRBD1. In germline, CDR1 is ENHRY, CDR2 SYGVKD. The V segment lost 0 bases and the J segment 2 bases; nucleotides outside the gene matches: 17. The CDR3 extends over 20 amino acids. CDR3 sequence: CAISESGGRERSLPTDTQYF. The CDR3 bases are TGTGCCATCAGTGAGTCAGGGGGCCGGGAAAGAAGCCTTCCCACAGATACGCAGTATTTT.

This clonotype showed up many times. The chain links TRBV20-1 to TRBJ1-6; D is uncertain. The CDR3 is 10 amino acids. From germline, CDR1 is DFQATT and CDR2 SNEGSKA (reference sequence). Trimming took off 3 bases at V and 10 bases at J, with 4 bases between the two ends. In nucleotides, the CDR3 is TGCAGTGCTAGTGGATCACCCCTCCACTTT. Translation: CSASGSPLHF.

The V call is TRBV4-3, the J call TRBJ2-3; TRBD1 or TRBD2 may be the D gene (5 bases each). The V gene lost 3 bases and the J gene lost 3 bases, with 25 bases spanning the gap. The CDR3 has 19 amino acids. Germline V lookup: CDR1 LGHNA, CDR2 YSLEER. The CDR3: CASSHRPWDHRGGTDTQYF. DNA for the CDR3: TGCGCCAGCAGCCATAGACCATGGGACCACAGAGGTGGAACAGATACGCAGTATTTT.

This clonotype was observed many times. The J gene is TRBJ2-3, the V gene TRBV20-1; 8 bases agree with TRBD2. CDR3 length equals 13 residues. CDR1 is DFQATT and CDR2 is SNEGSKA in the germline V gene (reference sequence). With 6 bases clipped from V and 5 bases from J, the junction kept 7 bases outside the gene matches. The CDR3 DNA reads TGCAGTGCCGGCGGGGGGTCAGGAGATACGCAGTATTTT. This gives the protein CSAGGGSGDTQYF.

This clonotype was detected only a few times. The chain recombines TRBV7-6 with TRBJ1-6, with 10 nucleotides matching TRBD1. From germline, CDR1 is SGHVS and CDR2 FNYEAQ. The CDR3 is 15 residues long. After removal of 5 bases from V and 7 bases from J, the junction contained 5 bases not matched to a gene. CDR3 DNA: TGTGCCAGCAGCCCCCGACAGGGGGCAAATTCACCCCTCCACTTT. Its translation is CASSPRQGANSPLHF.

The chain combines TRBV12-3 or TRBV12-4 with TRBJ2-6; either TRBD1 or TRBD2 may fit D (7 bases each). The CDR3 covers 15 residues. V gave up 6 bases and J gave up 2 bases, with 11 bases separating them. CDR3: CASSRGGPGANVLTF. The DNA for the CDR3 is TGTGCCAGCAGCAGGGGGGGCCCTGGGGCCAACGTCCTGACTTTC.

Concerning this clonotype itself: A much larger clone differs from this one at a single base, so this may be a read error. The V call is TRBV10-3, the J call TRBJ1-1, with TRBD1 as a possible D gene (6 bases). The CDR3 spans 16 residues. Germline V gene sequence: CDR1 ENHRY, CDR2 SYGVKD. The CDR3: CAIRHPVGGRDTEASF. The DNA for the CDR3 is TGTGCCATCAGGCACCCCGTCGGCGGGAGGGACACTGAAGCTTCCTTT.

This clonotype was counted ten times or more. The gene calls are TRBV5-1 and TRBJ1-1; D gene ambiguous. Deletions cut 2 bases from V and 4 bases from J, with 9 bases between. The length of the CDR3 is 13 residues. The germline gives CDR1 SGHRS, CDR2 YFSETQ. In nucleotides, the CDR3 is TGCGCCAGCAGCTTCCGTTGGCCCACTGAAGCTTTCTTT. Its translation: CASSFRWPTEAFF.

The chain recombines TRBV29-1 with TRBJ2-7; D might be TRBD1 (8 bases). CDR3 length: 13 amino acids. Trimming took 0 bases from V and 9 from J, leaving 15 bases between them. Germline V lookup: CDR1 SQVTM, CDR2 ANQGSEA. As DNA, the CDR3 is TGCAGCGTTGAAGACGGACAGGGAGGGAGGCAGTACTTC. Protein product: CSVEDGQGGRQYF.

This clonotype was seen a single time. The chain's CDR3 is CASSTDRWEPSGANVLTF. As DNA, the CDR3 is TGTGCCAGCAGCACCGACAGGTGGGAGCCCTCTGGGGCCAACGTCCTGACTTTC. V usage is TRBV9 and J usage is TRBJ2-6, with D maybe TRBD1 (6 bases). The CDR3 is 18 residues long. V lost 4 bases to trimming and J lost 0 bases, with 17 bases between them. Germline V gives CDR1 SGDLS, CDR2 YYNGEE.

As regards this clonotype: The junction differs from germline at one of its ends, possibly a read error. The chain links TRBV28 to TRBJ1-1; D gene ambiguous. The CDR3 covers 12 residues. Germline CDR1 is MDHEN and CDR2 is SYDVKM. CDR3 region: CASSPRYTPLNF. As DNA, the CDR3 is TGTGCCAGCAGTCCAAGATACACCCCACTCAACTTT.

This clonotype has a handful of counts. The chain is built from TRBV20-1 and TRBJ1-2; 7 bases map to TRBD1. The germline gives CDR1 DFQATT, CDR2 SNEGSKA (reference sequence). This CDR3 has 12 residues. Trimming cost V 8 bases and J 2 bases; bases outside gene matches: 5. The CDR3 nucleotides read TGCAGTAGACAGGGAGAAAACTATGGCTACACCTTC. Amino acids: CSRQGENYGYTF.

The chain is built from TRBV29-1 and TRBJ1-1; D might be TRBD1 (5 bases). CDR3 size: 16 residues. V shed 7 bases and J shed 10 bases, with 31 bases lying between them. Germline CDR1 reads SQVTM; CDR2 reads ANQGSEA. The CDR3 DNA follows: TGCAGCGCCGAACCGTACAGTTCGGGGGTCCATATGAGAGCTTTCTTT. Its translation: CSAEPYSSGVHMRAFF.

This clonotype was recorded at least ten times. The chain joins TRBV20-1 to TRBJ2-1; no clear D. V was pared by 3 bases and J by 14 bases, with 11 bases between. This CDR3 comprises 10 residues. CDR1 DFQATT and CDR2 SNEGSKA come from the germline V gene (reference sequence). The CDR3 region is CSASPAFEFF. CDR3 DNA sequence: TGCAGTGCTAGCCCGGCTTTTGAGTTCTTC.

The rearrangement links TRBV29-1 to TRBJ2-1, with TRBD2 identical over 8 bases. V dropped 3 bases and J dropped 0; count of bases not matched to a gene: 13. CDR1 and CDR2 from the germline V gene are SQVTM and ANQGSEA. This CDR3 has 18 amino acids. The CDR3 loop is CSVDYWLGGGSSYNEQFF. In nucleotides, the CDR3 is TGCAGCGTTGATTACTGGCTCGGGGGGGGAAGCTCCTACAATGAGCAGTTCTTC.

This clonotype was found many times. The chain combines TRBV29-1 with TRBJ2-1, with 10 bases matching TRBD2. CDR1 and CDR2 from the germline V gene are SQVTM and ANQGSEA. V shed 6 bases, J shed 5 bases, and the junction held 10 bases outside the gene matches. CDR3 size: 15 residues. The chain's CDR3 is CSVGASGSWDNEQFF. CDR3 bases: TGCAGCGTCGGGGCTAGCGGGAGCTGGGACAATGAGCAGTTCTTC.

CDR3 nucleotide sequence: TGCGCCAGCAGCCACACGACAGGGGAAAACACTGAAGCTTTCTTT. Protein: CASSHTTGENTEAFF. The V call is TRBV5-1, the J call TRBJ1-1; TRBD1 matches 8 bases. The junction had 7 bases not matched to a gene; V was cut back by 4 bases and J by 2 bases. CDR3 length: 15 residues. The germline CDR1 and CDR2 sequences are SGHRS and YFSETQ.

In this sample, this clonotype turned up a few times. CDR3 DNA: TGCAGTGCTAGAGGAGGACTAGCGGGCTATTACGAGCAGTACTTC. Protein product: CSARGGLAGYYEQYF. This chain joins TRBV20-1 and TRBJ2-7; 11 nucleotides line up with TRBD2. Trimming at V came to 1 base and at J to 4 bases, leaving 6 bases not matched to a gene. The CDR3 is 15 residues long. Germline CDR1 and CDR2: DFQATT and SNEGSKA (reference sequence).

This clonotype was detected only a few times. This rearrangement joins TRBV12-3 or TRBV12-4 to TRBJ2-7; D perhaps matches TRBD2 (5 bases). Trimming left V 4 bases short and J 3 bases short, with 10 bases between. There are 13 residues in the CDR3. Here the CDR3 DNA reads TGTGCCAGCAGTTCCCTAGCCCGCTACGAGCAGTACTTC. Protein sequence: CASSSLARYEQYF.

Only a few counts were recorded for this clonotype. The J gene is TRBJ1-5, the V gene TRBV30, with D maybe TRBD1 (5 bases). There are 16 residues in the CDR3. CDR1 is GTSNPN, CDR2 SVGIG, per germline (reference sequence). Trimming removed 2 bases from V and 3 bases from J, with 17 bases in between. In DNA, the CDR3 is TGTGCCTGGAGTCTCGGGGTAGGGGTCGACAATCAGCCCCAGCATTTT. The encoded protein is CAWSLGVGVDNQPQHF.

The gene calls are TRBV6-2 or TRBV6-3 and TRBJ2-5, with 7 bases identical to TRBD1. This CDR3 has 13 amino acids. V shed 7 bases and J 2 bases; nucleotides not matched to a gene: 4. Germline assignment: CDR1 MNHEY and CDR2 SVGEGT. The CDR3 region is CASKRGQQETQYF. DNA of the CDR3: TGTGCCAGCAAAAGGGGACAGCAAGAGACCCAGTACTTC.

This clonotype was seen a few times. This rearrangement joins TRBV6-2 or TRBV6-3 to TRBJ2-7; 8 bases are a match to TRBD1. CDR1 is MNHEY and CDR2 is SVGEGT in the germline V gene. With V trimmed by 2 bases and J by 4 bases, 7 bases remained unmatched. The CDR3 has 15 amino acids. CDR3 in amino acids: CASSYGQGARYEQYF. The CDR3 region has the DNA TGTGCCAGCAGTTACGGGCAGGGGGCGCGGTACGAGCAGTACTTC.

The chain employs TRBV20-1 and TRBJ2-1; 14 bases are a match to TRBD2. The CDR3 has 18 residues. Unmatched junction bases numbered 13, after V lost 3 bases and J lost 6 bases. Germline V gene data show CDR1 as DFQATT and CDR2 as SNEGSKA (reference sequence). This CDR3 is CSASSFSTSGGAGNEQFF. The DNA for the CDR3 is TGCAGTGCTAGTTCATTCTCGACTAGCGGGGGGGCCGGCAATGAGCAGTTCTTC.

This clonotype was detected a few times. The chain employs TRBV29-1 and TRBJ2-2; D assignment may be TRBD1 or TRBD2 (7 bases each). Germline V gives CDR1 SQVTM, CDR2 ANQGSEA. V lost 4 bases to trimming and J lost 3 bases, with 12 bases between them. CDR3 length equals 14 residues. The CDR3 loop reads CSVGGGQYTGELFF. Here the CDR3 DNA reads TGCAGCGTTGGCGGGGGACAGTACACCGGGGAGCTGTTTTTT.

V usage is TRBV20-1 and J usage is TRBJ2-3; D assignment may be TRBD1 or TRBD2 (5 bases each). The V gene lost 3 bases and the J gene lost 1 base, with 11 bases spanning the gap. In germline, CDR1 is DFQATT, CDR2 SNEGSKA (reference sequence). This CDR3 contains 14 residues. This CDR3 is CSASRRDGTDTQYF. The CDR3 DNA reads TGCAGTGCTAGTCGTAGGGACGGCACAGATACGCAGTATTTT.

This chain joins TRBV29-1 and TRBJ2-1, with TRBD2 identical over 8 bases. CDR1 is SQVTM, CDR2 ANQGSEA, per germline. This CDR3 is built from 14 residues. The V segment lost 7 bases and the J segment 10 bases; nucleotides outside the gene matches: 15. CDR3 coding DNA: TGCAGCGCAAAACCGGGACTAGGGATCGGGGAGCAGTTCTTC. Its translation: CSAKPGLGIGEQFF.

This clonotype was found many times. V and J are TRBV20-1 and TRBJ2-5; 11 nucleotides line up with TRBD2. The CDR3 contains 15 residues. The V and J ends lost 6 bases and 3 bases, in that order; junction bases with no gene match: 9. Germline-derived CDR1 and CDR2 are DFQATT and SNEGSKA (reference sequence). The CDR3 sequence: CSAARGTSGKETQYF. For the CDR3, the DNA is TGCAGTGCGGCGCGTGGGACTAGCGGAAAAGAGACCCAGTACTTC.